This passage covers 4 T cell receptor beta chains from one sample sequenced in a study of shared clonotypes between healthy human individuals. The repertoire was sequenced with immunoSEQ multiplex PCR; TCRdb's copy has only in-frame clones and lacks some. The sample holds approximately 620,000 clones; 95% to 98% are singletons and the top ten take about 0.06%. The sample taken for sequencing was naive CD4+ T cells sorted from blood. Documented subset: CD45RA+ positively selected. These TCRs come from a woman in her thirties in good health.

The chain carries TRBV9 and TRBJ2-5, with D tentatively TRBD1 or TRBD2 (5 bases each). Germline-derived CDR1 and CDR2 are SGDLS and YYNGEE. V gave up 0 bases and J gave up 3 bases, with 15 bases separating them. This CDR3 contains 16 residues. CDR3 DNA sequence: TGTGCCAGCAGCGTAGTGGGTGAGGGACGGAAAGAGACCCAGTACTTC. This codes for CASSVVGEGRKETQYF.

V is TRBV28 and J is TRBJ1-5; unclear D gene. The CDR3 spans 12 residues. Trimming removed 10 bases from V and 4 bases from J, with 11 bases in between. CDR1 and CDR2 from the germline V gene are MDHEN and SYDVKM. The CDR3 reads CAIGVANQPQHF. The CDR3 nucleotides are TGTGCCATTGGAGTGGCGAATCAGCCCCAGCATTTT.

The rearrangement links TRBV27 to TRBJ2-1, with TRBD2 matching over 7 bases. This CDR3 has 15 amino acids. Germline V gene sequence: CDR1 MNHEY, CDR2 SMNVEV (reference sequence). V was clipped by 10 bases and J by 5 bases; unmatched bases: 14. The CDR3 loop is CATFLWGRDHNEQFF. In DNA form, the CDR3 reads TGTGCCACCTTTCTATGGGGGAGGGACCACAATGAGCAGTTCTTC.

The chain uses TRBV5-1 and TRBJ2-7, with a tentative D call TRBD1 (5 bases). The germline gives CDR1 SGHRS, CDR2 YFSETQ. V dropped 3 bases and J dropped 6 bases, with 16 bases sitting between them. This CDR3 region has 14 residues. The CDR3 region is CASSSSTAVGEQYF. The CDR3 DNA reads TGCGCCAGCAGCTCCTCGACAGCTGTCGGCGAGCAGTACTTC.